This TCR beta chain was identified during a study of regulatory T cells in long-lasting Graves disease (dated by TCRdb to the early 2020s). As for the study more broadly: Antithyroid drugs had been taken for less than 3 months by newly diagnosed Graves' disease patients. Peripheral blood TCR sequencing and RNA sequencing compared persistent Graves' disease patients with newly diagnosed Graves' disease patients. The study took place in China and was registered as a clinical trial. A total of about 35 samples underwent TCR sequencing, from about 13 patients with persistent Graves' disease and roughly 20 patients with newly diagnosed Graves' disease. Paper-wide results and their limitations: Compared with newly diagnosed patients, patients with persistent Graves' disease had lower TCR Shannon entropy and fewer highly expanded clones, which suggests clonal expansion. Persistent disease showed preferential use of TRBV28, TRBJ1-2 and TRBJ2-5, whereas newly diagnosed disease favored TRBV20-1 and TRBJ2-1. The small sample size was acknowledged by the authors as a limitation that may reduce accuracy. Sequencing and analysis were limited to the TCR beta chain. Only peripheral blood was studied, because thyroid tissue, the primary lesion, was inaccessible. Persistent patients shared more public clonotypes among themselves (2,741) than newly diagnosed patients did (more than 950).

Sample time point, as interpreted from the label and publication: newly diagnosed GD, antithyroid drugs for less than 3 months. For both TCR sequencing and RNA sequencing, RNA was extracted from PBMCs in TRIzol. Graves' disease was diagnosed according to American Thyroid Association guidelines. The patients came from an endocrinology department in Xi'an, China. Each patient gave around 9.2 milliliters of peripheral blood, collected in an EDTA anticoagulant tube. Ficoll Paque Plus density gradient separation was used to isolate PBMCs, and no further T cell sorting was done. RNA quality was checked with an Agilent 2100 Bioanalyzer and agarose gel, and concentration with a NanoDrop 2000. Receptors were amplified or captured by multiplex PCR. The sequencer was an Illumina HiSeq 4000. TCR beta libraries were built with iRepertoire HTBI primers and Arm-PCR amplification of CDR3 regions. Gel purification was performed on PCR products prior to sequencing. Per the original workflow: Gene usage analysis of CDR3 amino acid clonotypes used the roughly 60 TRBV and fewer than 15 TRBJ segments found across samples. COPE and FqMerger were used to merge filtered high-quality paired reads into contigs. BLAST was used to align contigs to IMGT TRBV, TRBD and TRBJ reference genes, with CDR3 defined following IMGT. Clonotypes above 0.1% frequency were classified as highly expanded clones. Shannon entropy served as the measure of repertoire diversity, while the Gini coefficient captured V-J evenness. A clonotype found in more than one individual was treated as public. Using fastp trimming at Q25 and MiXCR clonotype assembly, TCRdb reanalyzed the public sequencing data and kept in-frame beta chains. Rows with one shared CDR3 protein collapse into an entry with the most common genes and DNA. The V and J calls, along with clone size, are taken from TCRdb and not from the paper's own processing. The sample table lists about 220,000 distinct CDR3 sequences, approximately 18% of them with a count of one. The top ten hold approximately 12% of the sample.

The germline V gene (reference sequence) provides CDR1 SEHNR and CDR2 FQNEAQ. V is pruned by 4 bases and J by 7 bases, leaving 4 bases of the junction without a gene match. There are 14 amino acids in the CDR3, from cysteine to phenylalanine inclusive. Of all the DNA, just the CDR3 is kept, 42 bases in frame from base 1. This clonotype was seen many times. The antigen it binds to is not known. The record has no base qualities; no much larger clone is one base away. These data also featured in a second study, about T cells in Graves' hyperthyroidism and ophthalmopathy. That second publication adds: A patient counted as having stable Graves' hyperthyroidism if no progression to ophthalmopathy occurred over 18 months of follow-up. Hyperthyroidism patients were newly diagnosed, with disease duration under 2 months, and aged 18 to 65 years. Any patient with an uncontrolled infection, another autoimmune disease, pregnancy or lactation was excluded. Diagnoses were established on the basis of clinical symptoms, serum thyroxine and TRAb, thyroid ultrasound, and orbital computed tomography. For the first round of RT-PCR on the TCR CDR3, the HTBI primer set was used together with the Qiagen OneStep RT-PCR kit. Most expanded thyroid clonotypes (frequency above 0.001) were also found in blood, which suggests that blood repertoires may mirror thyroid immune responses. A 13 V-J signature model separated ophthalmopathy from stable hyperthyroidism, with just over 85% sensitivity and about 81% specificity in cross-validation and 80%/75% in testing. In validation, progression to ophthalmopathy was predicted by the model with around 70% sensitivity and 72% to 85% specificity, a median of roughly six months before onset. A discovery cohort of around 100 patients, 43 with Graves' ophthalmopathy and over 55 with stable Graves' hyperthyroidism, was used to find distinguishing TCR V-J signatures. Prospective prediction of ophthalmopathy was tested in an independent validation cohort consisting of under 20 hyperthyroidism patients and more than 15 patients who later progressed to ophthalmopathy. For training and testing, the 100 or so patients in the discovery cohort were randomly divided in a 7:3 ratio. Thyroid tissue and blood T-cell repertoires from over 5 Graves' hyperthyroidism patients were also compared in the study. After sampling, hyperthyroidism patients received methimazole starting at 30 mg daily, and ophthalmopathy patients received high-dose intravenous methylprednisolone. The libraries were constructed in a second round of multiplex PCR and then size-selected and purified. Sequencing of the libraries was done on an Illumina HiSeq2000 using paired-end 100 bp reads. SOAPnuke was used to process the raw data, throwing out any read that contained adapters or uncalled bases, had a mean Phred below 15, or lacked an exact constant-primer or identifier match. COPE v1.2.5 was used to merge high-quality paired reads, and clonotypes were defined as unique nucleotide sequences. MiTCR v1.1 was used to align clonotypes to the IMGT TRBV, TRBD and TRBJ reference segments. Analysis was restricted to V-J combinations with a frequency above 0.0001, which covered 99% to 99.2% of repertoires. A TCS score was defined as the ratio of F50 (clonal expansion) to E x V (chaos), with BLOSUM62-based TCRdist applied between CDR3 peptides within each V-J. Welch's t-statistics and random forest reduced roughly 540 V-J features to fewer than 15, which were used in a naive Bayes classifier (R e1071). Sample size was not statistically predetermined, and investigators were not blinded to group allocation. According to the paper, TCR Vbeta CDR3 sequencing was carried out on approximately 140 peripheral blood samples, which came from approximately 41 ophthalmopathy, 70 to 80 hyperthyroidism and roughly 17 progressor patients.

Sequences were derived from peripheral blood mononuclear cells (PBMCs), sampled at new diagnosis, from a patient treated with antithyroid drugs. In this chain, TRBV7-9 is recombined with TRBJ1-4; 9 junctional bases match TRBD1. The receptor was derived from a woman aged 30 to 39 with Graves disease. Donor details come from another sample of the same person, matched by shared clones. The CDR3 region reads CASSSGTGTEKLFF. The DNA sequence is as follows: TGTGCCAGCAGCTCCGGGACAGGGACTGAAAAACTGTTTTTT.